This TCR beta chain was found in a study of blood T cell repertoires in COVID-19. In the study overall: COVID-19 samples from acute and convalescent phases originated in the United States, Italy and Spain.

The authors' processing: Amplification of reference gene primers was used by the study to estimate nucleated cell counts. The repertoire was sequenced with immunoSEQ multiplex PCR; TCRdb's copy has only in-frame clones and lacks some. The V and J calls and clone size are taken from that table; D and trimming were inferred from the DNA. The sample has roughly 67,000 clones; roughly 90% are singletons. The CDR3 consists of 15 residues. The V gene lost 5 bases and the J gene lost 6 bases, with 14 bases spanning the gap. Germline CDR1 is SGHAT and CDR2 is FQNNGV. Source material: peripheral blood. The rearrangement joins TRBV11-2 to TRBJ1-6; D unresolved. The TCR originated in a woman aged 55-69 years with acute or convalescent COVID-19. The DNA for the CDR3 is TGTGCCAGCAGCCCGGAGCTGGCCGGTAATTCACCCCTCCACTTT. Amino acid sequence: CASSPELAGNSPLHF.